This paragraph covers one T cell receptor beta chain sequence. The antigen it binds to is not known. A much larger clone lies one base from this, so it may be a read error. This entry comes from a study of T-cell reconstitution after alpha-beta-depleted transplantation in children (dated by TCRdb to 2016 to 2017). Regarding the research as a whole: T-cell immune reconstitution after TCRalphabeta/CD19-depleted allogeneic hematopoietic cell transplantation in children was quantitatively tracked in the study by means of TCR repertoire profiling.

The junction shows trimming of 6 bases on V and 0 bases on J, plus 9 bases between the germline ends. From the cysteine through the phenylalanine, the CDR3 covers 14 amino acids. The read is trimmed to its CDR3 DNA, 42 bases read in frame from base 1. Points the paper makes about the study in general: The high TCRbeta diversity at day 60 in some patients was ascribed to recipient T cells and intrathymic progenitors that had survived conditioning. The frequencies of hyperexpanded clones fell over the following months, and after one year, T-cell counts and TCRbeta diversity were mostly attributed to newly produced T cells. About two months after transplant, the apparently early recovery of alphabetaT-cell counts reportedly depended on just several hundred clones that had expanded rapidly and came from non-depleted graft cells.

Sample treatment or condition, as interpreted from the label and publication: allogeneic hematopoietic cell transplantation with graft depleted of TCRalphabeta T cells and CD19 B cells. Transplant recipients were children who received TCRalphabeta/CD19-depleted allogeneic hematopoietic cell grafts. The library was produced with PCR. TCRdb shows the sequencer as Illumina HiSeq 2500. TCR library preparation used molecular barcoding, with unique molecular identifiers applied to normalize quantification of the TCRbeta repertoire. Through fastp at Q25 and MiXCR, TCRdb rebuilt clones from the public reads, retaining in-frame beta chains. When rows share a CDR3 protein, they turn into one entry using the most common DNA and genes. The sample table lists more than 400,000 distinct CDR3 sequences, 9.5% to 12% of them with a count of one. Jointly, the top ten make up 14% of the sample.

The specimen comprised PBMCs, mostly from graft donor cells, sampled 180 days after TCRalphabeta/CD19-depleted stem cell transplant. This receptor was identified in a female patient aged 2 to 10 who had a stem cell transplant for aplastic anemia, so the T cells may come from the graft donor. The chain is assembled from TRBV12-3 or TRBV12-4 and TRBJ1-3; no D gene can be assigned with confidence. The DNA reads as follows: TGTGCCAGCAGCCCCAGGCACTCTGGAAACACCATATATTTT. Its product reads: CASSPRHSGNTIYF.